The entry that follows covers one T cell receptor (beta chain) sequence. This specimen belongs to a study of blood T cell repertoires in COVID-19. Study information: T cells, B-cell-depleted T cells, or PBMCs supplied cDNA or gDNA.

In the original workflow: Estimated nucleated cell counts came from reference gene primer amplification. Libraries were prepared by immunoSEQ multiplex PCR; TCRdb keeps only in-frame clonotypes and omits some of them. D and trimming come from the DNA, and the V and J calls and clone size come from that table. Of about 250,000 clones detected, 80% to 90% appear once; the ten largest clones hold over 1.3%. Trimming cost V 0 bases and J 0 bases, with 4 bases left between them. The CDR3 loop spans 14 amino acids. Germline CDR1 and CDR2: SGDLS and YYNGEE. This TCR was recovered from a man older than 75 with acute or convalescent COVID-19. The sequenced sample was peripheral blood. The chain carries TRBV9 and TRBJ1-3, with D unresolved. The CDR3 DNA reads TGTGCCAGCAGCGTAGTTAGCTCTGGAAACACCATATATTTT. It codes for CASSVVSSGNTIYF.